A selection of T cell receptor beta chains follows, all from one sample in a study of resident and recirculating memory T cells in vitiligo. Some clones are missing from TCRdb's copy, which holds only in-frame ones; the method was immunoSEQ multiplex PCR. The data contain about 42,000 clones, about nine tenths of them singletons. The specimen was blood. The receptor set was obtained from a male donor with vitiligo. Both conserved end residues are part of each CDR3. Not every row has a clone size; where given, it reads once, few, many or a size class.

>.|TRBJ1-6|TRBV12-5
CASGLDREKPLHF
>few|TRBJ1-2|TRBV6-1
CASRGTGGGYGYTF
>.|TRBJ1-5|TRBV11-2
CASSPDRGDQPQHF
>once|TRBJ2-1|TRBV6-6
CASSQSGVSYNEQFF
>.|TRBJ2-1|TRBV28
CASSSPIHMDSSGGANEQFF
>.|TRBJ1-6|TRBV6-5
CTSRRDRENSPLHF
>.|TRBJ1-5|TRBV5-4
CASSTPRSGKPQHF
>.|TRBJ2-7|TRBV11-2
CASSLEGGVKYF
>.|TRBJ2-5|TRBV9
CASSAGTALGGTQYF
>.|TRBJ1-6|TRBV30
CAWSREPYNSPLHF
>few|TRBJ2-7|TRBV10-3
CATEPGGFYEQYF
>.|TRBJ2-5|TRBV7-2
CASSLGPGLAGGKQETQYF
>.|TRBJ2-1|TRBV7-2
CASSLITFYNEQFF
>.|TRBJ1-2|TRBV19
CASSEGANYGYTF
>.|TRBJ2-3|TRBV30
CAWNIPVWRRTDTQYF
>.|TRBJ1-2|TRBV30
CAWSRYRGREGYTF
>.|TRBJ2-1|TRBV2
CASTRVRTLTSGGAYNEQFF
>.|TRBJ2-3|TRBV4-3
CASSQGTSAQYF
>.|TRBJ1-2|TRBV6-1
CASSALTGVDGYTF
>.|TRBJ2-3|TRBV11-2
CASSLVDNPTDTQYF
>.|TRBJ2-5|TRBV28
CASSPPARETQYF
>.|TRBJ1-6|TRBV29-1
CSVGQGPLPLHF
>.|TRBJ2-3|TRBV7-2
CASSGSLVQGRFGLDTQYF
>.|TRBJ2-3|TRBV5-4
CASSTSANPSTDTQYF
>.|TRBJ2-3|TRBV11-2
CASSLELATSTDTQYF
>.|TRBJ2-2|TRBV30
CAWIQANTGELFF
>.|TRBJ2-5|TRBV6-6
CASSYGATDNGETQYF
>.|TRBJ2-3|TRBV18
CASSPGGAHADTQYF
>.|TRBJ2-4|TRBV7-3
CASSLGGGGGIQYF
>few|TRBJ1-2|TRBV19
CASSPRQYGYTF
>.|TRBJ1-1|TRBV5-1
CASGPIMNTEAFF
>.|TRBJ2-7|TRBV19
CASSIQGDPYEQYF
>.|TRBJ2-7|TRBV5-6
CASSLLGEGNEQYF
>.|TRBJ1-2|TRBV7-8
CASSVQGKGYGYTF
>.|TRBJ2-1|TRBV7-8
CASSHQVRLNEQFF
>.|TRBJ2-7|TRBV5-5
CASSLSRDRGLREQYF
>.|TRBJ2-5|TRBV5-1
CASSLVTSGGRTTQYF